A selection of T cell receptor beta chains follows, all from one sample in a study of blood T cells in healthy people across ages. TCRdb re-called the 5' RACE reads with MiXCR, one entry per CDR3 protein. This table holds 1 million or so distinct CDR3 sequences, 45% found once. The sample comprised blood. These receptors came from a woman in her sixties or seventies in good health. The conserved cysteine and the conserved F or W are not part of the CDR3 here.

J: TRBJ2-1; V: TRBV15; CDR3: ATSKFRDNEQF
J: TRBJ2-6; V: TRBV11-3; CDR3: AARDSIRSSGANVLT
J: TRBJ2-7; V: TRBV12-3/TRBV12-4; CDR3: ASTVAASGNEQY
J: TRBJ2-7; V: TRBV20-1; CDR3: SARRGAADYEQY
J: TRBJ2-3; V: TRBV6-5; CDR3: ASSYSKGDRTY
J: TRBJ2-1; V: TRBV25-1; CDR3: ASSEFPTSEGFNEQF
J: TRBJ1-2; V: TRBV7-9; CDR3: ASSSGQQYGYT
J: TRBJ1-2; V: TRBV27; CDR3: ASSFWGAQSTKGYT
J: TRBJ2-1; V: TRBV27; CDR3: ASSLSPGPNEQF
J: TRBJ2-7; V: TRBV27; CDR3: ASSLNRLDEQY
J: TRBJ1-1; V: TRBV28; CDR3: ASTSYRGGTEAF
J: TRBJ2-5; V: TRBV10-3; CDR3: AISESMDEQY
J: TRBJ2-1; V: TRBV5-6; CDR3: ASRVRGLSENNEQF
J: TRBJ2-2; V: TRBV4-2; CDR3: ASSQDPDTGELF
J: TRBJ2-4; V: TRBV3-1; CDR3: ASSQESLRRYEQS
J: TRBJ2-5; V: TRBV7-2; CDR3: ASSFNQRGYDEQY
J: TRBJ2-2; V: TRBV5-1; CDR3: ASSSLVAGGGRTGELF
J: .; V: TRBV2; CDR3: TSSDQPRQAAPYEQY
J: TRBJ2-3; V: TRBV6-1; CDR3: ASSEGKSASTDTQY
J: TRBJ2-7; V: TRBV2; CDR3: ASSEWVAGPYEQY
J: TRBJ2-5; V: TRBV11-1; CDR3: ASSIRTGALQETQY
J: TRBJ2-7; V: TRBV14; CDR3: ASSQEGRHFPSEQY
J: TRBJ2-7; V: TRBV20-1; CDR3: RYPRTGTYEQY
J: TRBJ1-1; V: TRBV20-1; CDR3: SVTPGQLNTEAF
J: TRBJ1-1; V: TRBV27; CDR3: ASTTGTLNTEAF
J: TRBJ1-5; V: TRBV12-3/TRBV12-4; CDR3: ASSGLGASQPQH
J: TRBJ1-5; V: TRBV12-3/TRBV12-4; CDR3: ASSFRSRNQPQH
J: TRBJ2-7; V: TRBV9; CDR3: ASSVGGRLSYEQY
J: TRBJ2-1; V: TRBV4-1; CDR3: ASSQVGGWVDEQF
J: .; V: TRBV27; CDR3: ASSGGTSGNEQY
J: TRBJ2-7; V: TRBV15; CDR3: ATSRDRRGRAYEQY
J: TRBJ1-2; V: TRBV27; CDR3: ASSSIDRAGYT
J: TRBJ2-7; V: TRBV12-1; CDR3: ASSPGLADLYEQY
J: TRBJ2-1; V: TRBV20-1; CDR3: SAITGGPYEQF
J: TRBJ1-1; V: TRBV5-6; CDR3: ASSNFDRANTEAF
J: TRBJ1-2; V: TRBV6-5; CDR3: ASRGQSYGYT
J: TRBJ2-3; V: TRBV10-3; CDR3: AISRELDTQY
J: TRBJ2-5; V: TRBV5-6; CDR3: ASSVTGTSGSKTQY
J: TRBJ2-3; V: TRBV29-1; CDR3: SGAGRGAEDTQY
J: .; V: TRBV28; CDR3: ASRPYGQGFREQY
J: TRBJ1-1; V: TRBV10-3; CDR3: ATREGPGTEAF
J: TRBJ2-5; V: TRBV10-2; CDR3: ASSEGYSLSREQY
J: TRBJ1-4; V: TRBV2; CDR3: ASQGGRGNEKLF
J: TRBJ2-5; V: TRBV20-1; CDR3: SAEGTSGNQETQY
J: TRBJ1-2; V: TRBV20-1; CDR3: SARDQVTANDYDYT
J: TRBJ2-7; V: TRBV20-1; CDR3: SARIVAGVSYEQY
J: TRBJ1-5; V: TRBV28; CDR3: ASREDRYPSGNQPQH
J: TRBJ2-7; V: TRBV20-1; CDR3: SAIFFPKPGASYEQY
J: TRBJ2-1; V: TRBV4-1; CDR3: ASSQLTASDSYNEQF
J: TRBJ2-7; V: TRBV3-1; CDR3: ASSRYTRSYEQY